The T cell receptor beta chain under discussion was sequenced for a study of blood T cell repertoires in COVID-19. The wider study: From T cells, B-cell-depleted T cells, or PBMCs came the material, which was cDNA or gDNA.

The data were produced by immunoSEQ multiplex PCR, yet TCRdb's version contains in-frame clones alone and is incomplete. The table lists about 89,000 clones, about three quarters of them singletons, with about half in the top ten. The V end lost 1 base, the J end lost 2 bases, and 6 bases lay between the germline ends. This CDR3 has 13 amino acids. The germline V gene encodes CDR1 SGHKS and CDR2 YYEKEE (reference sequence). This clonotype was sampled from a human donor in a cohort sampled during active COVID-19. The material sequenced was peripheral blood. The chain links TRBV5-5 to TRBJ1-1; no clear D gene. DNA of the CDR3: TGTGCCAGCAGCTTGTGGGCAAACACTGAAGCTTTCTTT. This translates into CASSLWANTEAFF.